This section outlines one T cell receptor (beta chain) sequence together with its context. The data were obtained in a study of blood T cell repertoires in COVID-19. The germline V gene has CDR1 MGHDK and CDR2 SYGVNS. The CDR3 runs 10 residues. V dropped 1 base and J dropped 15 bases, with 7 bases sitting between them. The protocol was immunoSEQ multiplex PCR, while the TCRdb copy is restricted to in-frame clones and leaves out a portion. The sample records 200,000 to 250,000 clones, 75% to 85% being singletons. This clonotype was obtained from a man aged 25 to 40 with acute COVID-19. The J gene is TRBJ2-1, the V gene TRBV25-1; D call uncertain. What was sequenced was PBMCs or T cells enriched from blood (not recorded which). CDR3 sequence (DNA): TGTGCCAGCAGTGAATCGCGGTTGTTCTTC. It encodes CASSESRLFF.